This T cell receptor (beta chain) was identified in a study of blood T cells in healthy people across ages. Overall study findings and caveats: Nothing was known about donor CMV status, and this possibly confounded expanded clonotype changes. Estimates based on one million T cells were treated as lower bounds.

In germline, CDR1 is MGHRA, CDR2 YSYEKL. The CDR3 length is 14 residues. V gave up 3 bases and J gave up 4 bases, with 10 bases separating them. In regard to this clonotype: What it binds is not known.

Primed by a sample-barcoded 5' primer and a J-beta primer mix, a second PCR proceeded for about 6 to 11 cycles. Every cDNA molecule bore a tag from a template-switch adaptor containing 12 random nucleotides. Every sample gave at least 2.5 million paired-end reads containing CDR3. Using its own MiXCR run on the 5' RACE reads, TCRdb lists one record per CDR3 protein. Of over 1,300,000 distinct CDR3 sequences in the sample, approximately 59% were seen once. J is TRBJ2-1 and V is TRBV4-1; TRBD2 is a possible D gene (5 bases). The clonotype was recovered from a man younger than 30 in good health. Specimen: blood. CDR3: CASSQVDYYNEQFF. In DNA form, the CDR3 reads TGCGCCAGCAGCCAGGTTGACTATTACAATGAGCAGTTCTTC.